This T cell receptor beta chain was sequenced in a study of T-cell reconstitution after alpha-beta-depleted transplantation in children. It was with unique molecular identifiers that the TCRbeta library was prepared. TCRdb re-called the PCR reads with MiXCR, one entry per CDR3 protein. The sample holds a few hundred thousand distinct CDR3 sequences; roughly a tenth are singletons and the top ten take approximately 5.4%. V shed 5 bases, J shed 8 bases, and the junction held 13 bases outside the gene matches. The CDR3 totals 16 residues. In germline, CDR1 is SGHVS, CDR2 FQNEAQ. The receptor comes from a human donor who donated a stem cell graft to a child with SCID. The chain couples TRBV7-8 to TRBJ2-1, with TRBD2 matching over 9 bases. The material sequenced was PBMCs from the stem cell graft donor, taken from the stem cell graft. CDR3: CASSRLPAGGGDEQFF. Written as DNA, the CDR3 is TGTGCCAGCAGCCGACTCCCAGCGGGGGGTGGGGATGAGCAGTTCTTC.